This is a list of T cell receptor beta chains from one sample in a study of cytomegalovirus exposure and HLA in healthy donors. The method was immunoSEQ multiplex PCR; TCRdb's version includes in-frame clones alone and lacks a portion of them. In the table there are 200,000 or so clones, around 84% of which are singletons. Input material: PBMCs. These receptor sequences come from a woman aged 25-40 years in good health and CMV-seropositive. Both conserved end residues are part of each CDR3. D genes are given only for firm matches. Only some rows state a clone size, as once, few, many or a class for expanded clones.

>NA|NA|TRBJ2-3|TRBV5-1
TGCGCCAGCAGCTTACGTCAGGGCACAGATACGCAGTATTTT
CASSLRQGTDTQYF
>NA|NA|TRBJ2-2|TRBV2
TGTGCCAGCAGTGAAGCCCGAGGGGGGGACACCGGGGAGCTGTTTTTT
CASSEARGGDTGELFF
>NA|NA|TRBJ2-1|TRBV18
TGTGCCAGCTCATACAAACTAGTCCCCAATAATTTGGAGCAGTTCTTC
CASSYKLVPNNLEQFF
>few|NA|TRBJ2-2|TRBV7-9
TGTGCCAGCAGCTCACCCCCACAAGGGGAGCTGTTTTTT
CASSSPPQGELFF
>NA|NA|TRBJ2-1|TRBV9
TGTGCCAGCAGCGTAGATTCGCTAGCGTGGAACAATGAGCAGTTCTTC
CASSVDSLAWNNEQFF
>NA|NA|TRBJ1-1|TRBV29-1
TGCAGCGGGACCCCATACGACAGGACAGAAAACACTGAAGCTTTCTTT
CSGTPYDRTENTEAFF
>NA|TRBD1|TRBJ1-1|TRBV2
TGTGCCAGCAGTAAACCGGGACAGCGTGAAGCTTTCTTT
CASSKPGQREAFF
>NA|NA|TRBJ1-3|TRBV5-4
TGTGCCAGCAGCTTTGGGGGGAGAGGTGGAAACACCATATATTTT
CASSFGGRGGNTIYF
>NA|TRBD1|TRBJ1-4|TRBV7-8
TGTGCCAGCAGCTACCCGGGACAGAGAGTTCAACTGTTTTTT
CASSYPGQRVQLFF
>NA|NA|TRBJ1-4|TRBV5-1
TGCGCCAGCACCCTTGGCGGAGGGACTAATGAAAAACTGTTTTTT
CASTLGGGTNEKLFF
>NA|TRBD1|TRBJ1-4|TRBV7-9
TGTGCCAGCAGCCGCCAAAATGGACAGGTGGTGTTT
CASSRQNGQVVF
>NA|TRBD1|TRBJ2-3|TRBV28
TGTGCCAGCAGTTACCCCCGGGACAGGGGGGGCCATACGCAGTATTTT
CASSYPRDRGGHTQYF
>NA|TRBD1|TRBJ2-1|TRBV5-4
TGTGCCAGCAGCTTAAGACAGGGAACGGATGAGCAGTTCTTC
CASSLRQGTDEQFF
>NA|TRBD1|TRBJ2-1|TRBV9
TGTGCCAGCAGCGCCAAACCCGGGACAGGGGATTACAATGAGCAGTTCTTC
CASSAKPGTGDYNEQFF
>NA|NA|TRBJ2-3|TRBV25-1
TGTGCCAGCAGTGCGGGACTGGGCACAGATACGCAGTATTTT
CASSAGLGTDTQYF
>NA|TRBD1|TRBJ1-1|TRBV30
TGTGCCTGGTCGGGACAGGGGAACACTGAAGCTTTCTTT
CAWSGQGNTEAFF
>NA|TRBD1|TRBJ1-3|TRBV6-5
TGTGCCAGCAGTTACGGGACAGGGGTTGGAAACACCATATATTTT
CASSYGTGVGNTIYF
>NA|NA|TRBJ1-5|TRBV28
TGTGCCAGCAAGGGCTGGGGAGGCAATCAGCCCCAGCATTTT
CASKGWGGNQPQHF
>NA|NA|TRBJ2-1|TRBV30
TGTGCCTGGTCTATGTCTGGCGGCGACAATGAGCAGTTCTTC
CAWSMSGGDNEQFF
>NA|TRBD1|TRBJ2-4|TRBV2
TGTGCCAGCAGTGGACAGGGAAACATTCAGTACTTC
CASSGQGNIQYF
>NA|NA|TRBJ2-1|TRBV5-1
TGCGCCAGCAGCGTGGACGCGGCGAATGAGCAGTTCTTC
CASSVDAANEQFF
>NA|TRBD2|TRBJ2-3|TRBV2
TGTGCCAGCAGTGATAGAGCGGGAGTAGCAGATACGCAGTATTTT
CASSDRAGVADTQYF
>NA|NA|TRBJ1-1|TRBV18
TGTGCCAGCTCAAGCCGGGATTTAAACACTGAAGCTTTCTTT
CASSSRDLNTEAFF
>NA|NA|TRBJ1-1|TRBV7-9
TGTGCCAGCAGCTTACCGACTGATCACACTGAAGCTTTCTTT
CASSLPTDHTEAFF
>NA|NA|TRBJ2-7|TRBV6-1
TGTGCCAGCAGGGACACGAACTACGAGCAGTACTTC
CASRDTNYEQYF
>NA|TRBD2|TRBJ2-3|TRBV10-3
TGTGCCATCAGTGGCGGGGGTACGGGAGTTCTACGCACAGATACGCAGTATTTT
CAISGGGTGVLRTDTQYF
>once|TRBD1|TRBJ2-7|TRBV15
TGTGCCACCAGCACAGTCCGGGACAGCCACGAGCAGTACTTC
CATSTVRDSHEQYF
>NA|TRBD1|TRBJ2-2|TRBV6-6
TGTGCCGCGTGGGACAGAAACACCGGGGAGCTGTTTTTT
CAAWDRNTGELFF
>NA|TRBD2|TRBJ2-7|TRBV30
TGTGCCTGGACGCGACTAGCGGGAGTTAGTGAGCAGTACTTC
CAWTRLAGVSEQYF
>NA|TRBD2|TRBJ2-7|TRBV5-1
TGCGCCAGCAGCCGGACTAGCGGGAGTCTCGAGCAGTACTTC
CASSRTSGSLEQYF
>many|NA|TRBJ2-7|TRBV7-8
TGTGCCAGCAGCCCGGACTTGCGGGTATTTGGAGAGCAGTACTTC
CASSPDLRVFGEQYF
>few|NA|TRBJ1-3|TRBV28
TGTGCCAGCAGGTACGACAGGTTGGAAAACACCATATATTTT
CASRYDRLENTIYF
>few|TRBD1|TRBJ1-1|TRBV7-3
TGTGCCAGCAGCTTAAATGGACAGGGTAGGGGAACTGAAGCTTTCTTT
CASSLNGQGRGTEAFF
>NA|TRBD1|TRBJ2-7|TRBV7-9
TGTGCCAGCAGCTACCCTGACAGGGTCGAGCAGTACTTC
CASSYPDRVEQYF
>NA|NA|TRBJ1-4|TRBV10-3
TGTGCCGTTGGGTCGGGAGCAACTAATGAAAAACTGTTTTTT
CAVGSGATNEKLFF
>NA|NA|TRBJ1-2|TRBV5-4
TGTGCCAGCCCAGGGCCATATGGCTACACCTTC
CASPGPYGYTF
>NA|TRBD1|TRBJ1-3|TRBV4-2
TGTGCCAGCAGCCAACCCAATCCCGGGACAGGAGGCCCCTCCAGCTCTGGAAACACCATATATTTT
CASSQPNPGTGGPSSSGNTIYF
>NA|NA|TRBJ1-2|TRBV19
TGTGCCAGTAGTGGAACAGGGAGCTATGGCTACACCTTC
CASSGTGSYGYTF
>NA|NA|TRBJ2-3|TRBV2
TGTGCCAGCAGTCGTTACAGGGCAAGCACAGATACGCAGTATTTT
CASSRYRASTDTQYF
>NA|NA|TRBJ1-2|TRBV4-2
TGTGCCAGCAGCCAAGATTCAGGTCTTCGAGGCTACACCTTC
CASSQDSGLRGYTF
>NA|TRBD2|TRBJ2-5|TRBV6-5
TGTGCCAGCGCTGGGGGGGGCCAAGAGACCCAGTACTTC
CASAGGGQETQYF
>NA|TRBD1|TRBJ2-6|TRBV27
TGTGCCAGCAGTTACGGGACAGGGGCTTCTGGGGCCAACGTCCTGACTTTC
CASSYGTGASGANVLTF
>NA|TRBD1|TRBJ1-1|TRBV29-1
TGCAGCGTTAGGACAGGGGAATACACTGAAGCTTTCTTT
CSVRTGEYTEAFF
>NA|NA|TRBJ1-2|TRBV9
TGTGCCAGCAGCTCCCGAACTTCTGGCTATGGCTACACCTTC
CASSSRTSGYGYTF
>once|TRBD2|TRBJ2-3|TRBV5-1
TGCGCCAGCAGCTTTGCGGGAGGCACAGATACGCAGTATTTT
CASSFAGGTDTQYF
>NA|NA|TRBJ1-3|TRBV18
TGTGCCAGCTCACCACCACAGGGTATTATCTCTGGAAACACCATATATTTT
CASSPPQGIISGNTIYF
>NA|TRBD1|TRBJ2-7|TRBV7-6
TGTGCCAGCAGCTTCGGGACAGGTTCCTACGAGCAGTACTTC
CASSFGTGSYEQYF
>NA|NA|TRBJ1-5|TRBV27
TGTGCCAGCAGTTCGGGGGTCTTTGGTCAGCCCCAGCATTTT
CASSSGVFGQPQHF
>NA|TRBD1|TRBJ2-2|TRBV9
TGTGCCAGCAGCGTAGTGGGGACAGGGGGCTTCGGCGGGGAGCTGTTTTTT
CASSVVGTGGFGGELFF
>once|TRBD1|TRBJ1-5|TRBV4-1
TGCGCCAGCAGCGAACCGGGACAGGGTATCAATCAGCCCCAGCATTTT
CASSEPGQGINQPQHF
>NA|TRBD2|TRBJ2-1|TRBV11-3
TGTGCCAGCAGCTTAGGCGGGAGGCCTAACAATGAGCAGTTCTTC
CASSLGGRPNNEQFF